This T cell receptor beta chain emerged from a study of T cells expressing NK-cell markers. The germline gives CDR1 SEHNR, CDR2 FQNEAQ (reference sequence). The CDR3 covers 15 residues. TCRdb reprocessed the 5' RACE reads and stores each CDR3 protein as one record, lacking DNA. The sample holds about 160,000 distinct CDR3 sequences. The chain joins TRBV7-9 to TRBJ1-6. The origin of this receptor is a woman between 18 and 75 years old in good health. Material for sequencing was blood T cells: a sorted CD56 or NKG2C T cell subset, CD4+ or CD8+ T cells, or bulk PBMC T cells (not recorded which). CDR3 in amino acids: CASSLQQGQDSPLHF.